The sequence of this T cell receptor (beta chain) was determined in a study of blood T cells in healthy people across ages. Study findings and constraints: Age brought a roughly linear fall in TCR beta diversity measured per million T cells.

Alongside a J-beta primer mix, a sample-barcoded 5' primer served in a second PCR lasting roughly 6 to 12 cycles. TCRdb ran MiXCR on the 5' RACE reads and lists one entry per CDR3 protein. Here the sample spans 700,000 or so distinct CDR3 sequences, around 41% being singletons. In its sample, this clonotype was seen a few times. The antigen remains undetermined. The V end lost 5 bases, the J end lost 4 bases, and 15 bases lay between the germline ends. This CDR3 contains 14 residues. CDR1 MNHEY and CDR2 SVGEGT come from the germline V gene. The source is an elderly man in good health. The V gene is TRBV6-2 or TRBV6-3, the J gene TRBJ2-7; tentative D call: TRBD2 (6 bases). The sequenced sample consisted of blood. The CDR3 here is CASSRAGGLYEQYF. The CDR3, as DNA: TGTGCCAGCAGTCGAGCCGGGGGATTATACGAGCAGTACTTC.